This T cell receptor beta chain was sequenced during a study of cytomegalovirus exposure and HLA in healthy donors (dated 2017 in TCRdb). Regarding the research as a whole: In an earlier analysis of roughly 500 of the donors, 276 Gb of sequence data and 117 million unique TCR beta sequences from about 190 million T cells were reported. A later analysis re-examined previously published TCR beta repertoires from 600 to 700 donors and added high-resolution HLA genotyping to investigate patterns of TCR occurrence. An early release covering roughly 640 HLA-typed donors comprised 300 to 350 gigabases of sequencing data and around 86 million unique TCR sequences. High-throughput TCR immunosequencing, statistical association of individual TCRs with disease status, and machine learning were combined to predict cytomegalovirus infection status. To decide whether each TCR beta V gene segment behaved as functional or pseudogenic, an earlier analysis of over 500 of the donors relied on high-throughput TCR beta sequencing. The study aimed to test whether cataloging public T cell receptors could reveal signatures of past pathogen exposure. Several DR-DQ haplotypes were handled as single units for association and clustering, since linkage in the cohort was strong. The later analysis used no new phenotypic data to find candidate immune exposures, relying instead on TCR beta sequences and their occurrence across donors. A later genetic analysis used genome-wide SNP genotypes for 398 of the 666 donors, treating that subset as a discovery cohort. On average, approximately 250,000 unique TCR beta nucleotide sequences were sequenced per donor among a few hundred genotyped donors of the cohort, with around 19% of those sequences being non-productive. Using immunosequencing, the study profiled T cell repertoires from some 670 subjects and related those repertoires to cytomegalovirus serostatus. Both class I and class II loci were covered by HLA typing, at four-digit resolution. Among the roughly 370 genotyped donors, around 81% belonged to the genetic ancestry cluster associated with self-reported Caucasian donors. In addition to the first cohort of 650 to 750 subjects, a separate validation cohort of 130 or so different subjects was used. Typing coverage varied by locus: about 620-630 donors for A, B, C, DRB1 and DQB1; more than 500 for DQA1; about 590 for DPA1; approximately 470 for DPB1. Donor age, sex, ethnicity and CMV serostatus were compiled together with the repertoire data. All discovery cohort repertoires had been generated using a single sequencing platform.

CDR1 is given as SGHRS and CDR2 as YFSETQ, both from the germline V gene. V lost 3 bases and J lost 3 bases, and the count of bases not matched to a germline gene is 2. The CDR3 goes from the cysteine to the phenylalanine over 16 residues. Only the CDR3 part of the read is kept: 48 bases, read in frame from the first base. The cohort consisted of approximately 690 healthy bone marrow donors. At the time of sampling, all cohort members were nominally healthy, though unrecorded immune exposures were likely present. The donor was CMV seronegative and was included in the group of around 320 seronegative cohort members. Every donor gave a peripheral blood sample, and the peripheral blood mononuclear cells from that sample were used for TCR beta sequencing. Genomic DNA extraction from the blood cell samples was performed with the Qiagen DNeasy Blood Extraction Kit. The library was produced with the immunoSEQ multiplex PCR assay. For the multiplex PCR, a mixture combining 60 forward primers for TCR Vbeta segments and 13 reverse primers for TCR Jbeta segments was used. The CDR3 region of rearranged TCR beta genes was amplified from genomic DNA with a multiplex PCR assay. The amplified TCR beta libraries were sequenced on the Illumina HiSeq System as 87-base-pair reads. The authors' pipeline ran thus. A later analysis counted tens of millions of unique TCR beta chains across the 666 repertoires, and roughly 11 million of these chains were shared by at least two donors. A nearest-neighbor algorithm error-corrected the raw reads and collapsed the reads into unique sequences, merging closely related sequences to remove PCR and sequencing errors. Alignment of CDR3 sequences to IMGT reference sequences was used to assign V, D and J gene segments. For a sequence to be retained, at least a six-nucleotide match to both a V gene segment and a J gene segment was required. Rearrangements were classified as productive when the CDR3 lacked stop codons and remained in frame with V and J, and all other rearrangements were classified as non-productive. CDR3 was defined by IMGT convention, running from the second conserved V-encoded cysteine to the conserved J-encoded phenylalanine. In an earlier analysis of approximately 590 of the donors, sequences lacking an unambiguous match to a single V gene segment were excluded. In an earlier analysis of 587 of the donors, a V segment was called functional when productive rearrangements were above 56.7%, and segregating when the standard deviation between donors exceeded 5%. A statistical classification framework was developed to diagnose cytomegalovirus status using the catalog of TCR beta chain sequences. In a later analysis, V and J genes were assigned by comparing TCR nucleotide sequences against IMGT/GENE-DB human TR gene sequences. The TCRdist pipeline was used in a later analysis to assign CDR3 sequences and most-parsimonious VDJ recombination scenarios. A later analysis defined each TCR beta chain by its CDR3 amino acid sequence plus V-gene family, and excluded reads lacking a unique V-gene family. As a way to deal with suspected cross-contamination and a sequencing artifact, a later analysis dropped under 600 nucleotide sequences that were highly shared and had low generation probability. In a later analysis, a clonal expansion index for each public chain was calculated from normalized within-repertoire ranks of inferred template counts. Generation probabilities in a later analysis came from a VDJ recombination model fitted to out-of-frame rearrangements, and those results were checked against IGoR. A later analysis scored TCR-TCR, TCR-HLA and TCR-CMV co-occurrence with hypergeometric tests, applying a repertoire-size bias correction to TCR pairs. False discovery rates were estimated in a later analysis by permuting HLA or CMV assignments 20 times. A later analysis grouped co-occurring TCRs with DBSCAN, adding TCRdist sequence similarity when clustering within HLA-allele-positive subsets. Co-occurrence clustering excluded repertoires with fewer than 30,000 or more than 120,000 public chains, plus five with anomalous nucleotide sharing. TCRdb limited this immuneACCESS table to in-frame rearrangements with V and J called. A share of clones is missing; checked studies link under half to unresolved V genes, and the rest is unexplained. The DNA was the basis for D and trimming; V, J and clone size are from that table. The sample table holds 69,000 or so clones, of which about 70% were seen once. Around 3.3% of the sample is held by the ten biggest clonotypes.

Study-level results and caveats: Most TCR sequences were observed very rarely across donors, whereas some public TCRs were present in many individuals. Linkage disequilibrium might explain the correlated functional status among segregating V segments, but an unknown experimental factor could not be ruled out. The classifier was reported to diagnose cytomegalovirus status with high specificity and sensitivity in both the original cohort and the validation cohort. Several of the top co-occurrence clusters appeared to be linked to parvovirus B19, influenza, CMV and Epstein-Barr virus, according to a later analysis. Only TCR beta chains were sequenced in this cohort, and the absence of alpha or paired-chain data limited detectable features. Broadly in line with IMGT annotations, most TCR beta V segments showed up in productive rearrangements about 87% or about 30% of the time in an earlier analysis of approximately 640 of the donors. According to a later analysis, most CMV-associated TCR beta chains appeared to be HLA-restricted, and the HLA associations seemed to be driven largely by CMV exposure. Because HLA typing was unavailable for some donors at each locus, only the typed subset was used in association tests. Some IMGT-functional V segments, including TRBV6-2 and TRBV6-3, could not be distinguished by the 87-base-pair reads and were therefore excluded. A later analysis found that TCR association rates varied across HLA loci, with DRB1 alleles showing the most associated TCRs and HLA-C alleles the fewest. The only immune exposure information available for the cohort was CMV serostatus. According to the authors, the approach could potentially be generalized to other disease states and immunological phenotypes. The presence/absence analyses assumed that sequencing depth was roughly uniform across donors, and that assumption may not be true. Compared with equally common non-associated chains, HLA-associated TCR beta chains in a later analysis were more clonally expanded and had lower generation probabilities. V-gene and J-gene trimming of TCR beta chains was associated with a missense DCLRE1C variant in a later genetic analysis, and the association was replicated in an independent cohort. The study gave a list of 150 to 200 TCR beta chains associated with cytomegalovirus. A cluster of highly shared sequence variants was judged likely to represent a technical artifact of the sequencing pipeline. When HLA alleles, especially DR and DQ, strongly co-occurred, attributing TCR associations to individual alleles was difficult. In vitro tests confirmed that three of the cytomegalovirus-associated TCR beta chains recognize cytomegalovirus antigens. Because counts were too low, around 18 rarely observed V segments, including chromosome 9 orphons, were left out of the earlier analysis of over 550 of the donors. A further reported finding was that TCR beta sequences accurately predicted the HLA-A and HLA-B alleles for most subjects in the first cohort. According to a later genetic analysis, donors in an Asian-associated ancestry cluster had fewer N-insertions in productive TCRs than the roughly 670-donor mean. Specific HLA alleles were associated with 15,000 to 20,000 TCR beta sequences at a false discovery rate of 0.05 in a later analysis.

This clone was recorded a few times. It has no known antigen specificity. It has no much larger one-base neighbor in the sample; base qualities were not kept. The clonotype comes from a man between 18 and 35 years old in good health and CMV-seronegative. The sequencing sample was made of PBMCs. The sequence joins TRBV5-1 to TRBJ2-1; TRBD2 fits 14 bases in the junction. The CDR3 region: CASSSGTSGGYNEQFF. The nucleotides are TGCGCCAGCAGCTCCGGGACTAGCGGGGGCTACAATGAGCAGTTCTTC.